A single sample gave rise to the 30 T cell receptor beta chains below, sequenced in a study of CD8+ T cells in alopecia areata. RNA was extracted and reverse transcribed into cDNA as the sequencing template. Measured with immunoSEQ multiplex PCR; TCRdb has only the in-frame clones, and not every one. The data contain about 110,000 clones, 45% to 70% of them singletons. The sample taken for sequencing was CD8+ T cells sorted from blood. These receptor sequences come from a human donor in good health.

The chain carries TRBV2 and TRBJ2-7, with 8 bases aligning to TRBD2. Germline V CDR1 and CDR2: SNHLY, FYNNEI. V lost 2 bases to trimming and J lost 3 bases; unmatched junction nucleotides: 6. This CDR3 region has 15 residues. The CDR3 DNA sequence: TGTGCCAGCAGTGAACTCACTAGCGGCATCTACGAGCAGTACTTC. Its protein is CASSELTSGIYEQYF.

This clone was seen a few times. The chain uses TRBV4-1 and TRBJ2-5; TRBD1 matches at 9 bases. Germline CDR1 is MGHRA and CDR2 is YSYEKL. V lost 3 bases and J lost 5; bases outside the gene matches: 10. The CDR3 consists of 16 residues. The CDR3 protein is CASSHLPGQGIETQYF. The CDR3, as DNA: TGCGCCAGCAGCCACCTACCGGGACAGGGTATCGAGACCCAGTACTTC.

V is TRBV30 and J is TRBJ1-5; 7 positions match TRBD1. The CDR3 runs to 14 residues. CDR1 and CDR2 (germline): GTSNPN, SVGIG (reference sequence). The V gene end was trimmed by 2 bases and the J gene end by 7 bases; junction bases not matched to a gene: 8. CDR3 coding DNA: TGTGCCTGGAGTCTTACAGGGGTAGGGCAGCCCCAGCATTTT. Its protein is CAWSLTGVGQPQHF.

This clone was detected only a few times. The V gene is TRBV5-4, the J gene TRBJ2-1, with 7 bases identical to TRBD1. Losses at the gene ends were 4 bases for V and 11 bases for J; bases not matched to a gene: 12. Germline V gives CDR1 SGHNT, CDR2 YYREEE (reference sequence). There are 14 residues in the CDR3. The CDR3, as DNA: TGTGCCAGCAGCCCCACCTGGACAGGTACCAAGCAGTTCTTC. This encodes CASSPTWTGTKQFF.

CDR3 region: CASSVGASGVYEQYF. In DNA, the CDR3 is TGTGCCAGCAGCGTAGGGGCTAGCGGGGTCTACGAGCAGTACTTC. The rearrangement uses TRBV9 and TRBJ2-7; 9 nucleotides line up with TRBD2. V gave up 0 bases and J gave up 3 bases; unmatched junction bases: 4. This CDR3 has 15 amino acids. Germline CDR1 SGDLS, CDR2 YYNGEE.

The chain joins TRBV30 to TRBJ2-5; D possibly uses TRBD1 or TRBD2 (5 bases each). Deletions cut 1 base from V and 1 base from J, with 16 bases between. Germline V gives CDR1 GTSNPN, CDR2 SVGIG (reference sequence). This CDR3 is 16 amino acids long. CDR3 sequence (DNA): TGTGCCTGGAGTGACCCTCCGGGGCAGGGCCAAGAGACCCAGTACTTC. Encoded protein: CAWSDPPGQGQETQYF.

This clone was recorded a few times. The V and J genes are TRBV7-9 and TRBJ2-5; no definite D call. Germline values: CDR1 SEHNR, CDR2 FQNEAQ (reference sequence). V was shortened by 3 bases and J by 5 bases, with 4 bases between the two germline ends. The CDR3 contains 11 residues. This chain's CDR3 is CASSFGETQYF. CDR3 DNA sequence: TGTGCCAGCAGCTTCGGGGAGACCCAGTACTTC.

CDR3 protein: CAANVGGTGNTIYF. CDR3 nucleotides: TGTGCCGCGAATGTGGGGGGGACTGGAAACACCATATATTTT. The chain combines TRBV11-2 with TRBJ1-3; D perhaps matches TRBD1 (5 bases). Germline loops: CDR1 SGHAT, CDR2 FQNNGV. Trimming removed 11 bases at V and 2 bases at J, with 16 bases between. This CDR3 has 14 residues.

This chain joins TRBV25-1 and TRBJ2-5, with TRBD2 as a possible D gene (6 bases). The CDR3 consists of 17 residues. Germline loops: CDR1 MGHDK, CDR2 SYGVNS. V was trimmed by 2 bases and J by 4 bases, leaving 20 bases between them. The CDR3 sequence is CASSEKVPQVGGETQYF. DNA of the CDR3: TGTGCCAGCAGTGAAAAGGTCCCCCAGGTGGGGGGAGAGACCCAGTACTTC.

The rearrangement joins TRBV19 to TRBJ2-7; D may match TRBD1 or TRBD2 (5 bases each). Germline CDR1 reads LNHDA; CDR2 reads SQIVND (reference sequence). The CDR3 is 11 residues long. V shed 9 bases and J shed 5 bases, with 11 bases lying between them. CDR3 in amino acids: CASRRGNEQYF. The CDR3 nucleotides are TGTGCCAGCCGCCGGGGCAACGAGCAGTACTTC.

The gene calls are TRBV30 and TRBJ1-5; D unresolved. The CDR3 has 14 amino acids. V gave up 2 bases and J gave up 6 bases, with 14 bases separating them. CDR1 is GTSNPN, CDR2 SVGIG, per germline (reference sequence). The CDR3 DNA is TGTGCCTGGAGTCCTGGGAGCTACGGTCAGCCCCAGCATTTT. It codes for CAWSPGSYGQPQHF.

The rearrangement joins TRBV13 to TRBJ1-1; D call uncertain. V gave up 1 base and J gave up 4 bases, with 7 bases separating them. The CDR3 loop spans 13 amino acids. Germline V lookup: CDR1 PRHDT, CDR2 FYEKMQ (reference sequence). The CDR3, as DNA: TGTGCCAGCAGCTTAGCGGTGTCCACTGAAGCTTTCTTT. It is translated as CASSLAVSTEAFF.

The chain combines TRBV6-1 with TRBJ2-4; 7 nucleotides align to TRBD1. Germline V gene data show CDR1 as MNHNS and CDR2 as SASEGT. V was clipped by 2 bases and J by 2 bases; unmatched bases: 15. The CDR3 has 19 residues. The CDR3 loop is CASSETGVAPGRPKNIQYF. In nucleotides, the CDR3 is TGTGCCAGCAGTGAAACAGGGGTGGCTCCGGGGCGGCCCAAAAACATTCAGTACTTC.

The chain has TRBV7-9 and TRBJ2-1; 9 positions agree with TRBD2. This CDR3 has 19 residues. J gave up 0 bases and V 2 bases, and 11 bases lay outside the gene matches. The germline V gene has CDR1 SEHNR and CDR2 FQNEAQ (reference sequence). For the CDR3, the DNA is TGTGCCAGCAGCTTACTACGGCTAGCGGGACTCCACTCCTACAATGAGCAGTTCTTC. Its translation is CASSLLRLAGLHSYNEQFF.

This chain links TRBV30 with TRBJ1-1; the match to TRBD1 covers 9 bases. V trimming: 4 bases; J trimming: 0 bases; junction bases outside the gene matches: 12. The CDR3 covers 17 residues. Germline CDR1 reads GTSNPN; CDR2 reads SVGIG (reference sequence). The CDR3 loop is CAWTYGGTGTLNTEAFF. CDR3 in DNA: TGTGCCTGGACATATGGCGGGACAGGGACATTGAACACTGAAGCTTTCTTT.

This clone was found a few times. The chain couples TRBV7-2 to TRBJ2-7; D not certain. This CDR3 contains 13 residues. From germline, CDR1 is SGHTA and CDR2 FQGNSA. V lost 1 base and J 3 bases, leaving 7 bases between the germline ends. The CDR3 loop reads CASSLGLVYEQYF. The CDR3 DNA reads as TGTGCCAGCAGCTTAGGTCTTGTCTACGAGCAGTACTTC.

The table lists this clone with many counts. The V gene is TRBV6-5, the J gene TRBJ2-7; D assignment may be TRBD1 or TRBD2 (5 bases each). Trimming took off 4 bases at V and 0 bases at J, with 16 bases between the two ends. The germline CDR1 and CDR2 sequences are MNHEY and SVGAGI. There are 16 residues in the CDR3. CDR3 loop: CASSSSSGTGSYEQYF. Here the CDR3 DNA reads TGTGCCAGCAGTTCCTCCTCCGGGACGGGCTCCTACGAGCAGTACTTC.

This chain links TRBV23-1 with TRBJ2-7; 8 bases fit TRBD2. TRBV23-1 is assigned to the ORF class and has an uncertain function. The CDR3 has 15 residues. Germline trimming cut 1 base from V and 4 bases from J; bases unmatched to any gene: 6. CDR3 sequence (DNA): TGCGCCAGCAGTCAATTCCCGGGGGGGCGGTACGAGCAGTACTTC. Protein product: CASSQFPGGRYEQYF.

The rearrangement uses TRBV15 and TRBJ2-5; 8 bases agree with TRBD1. This CDR3 is built from 14 residues. Trimming took 3 bases from V and 5 from J; bases not matched to a gene: 5. CDR1 is LNHNV, CDR2 YYDKDF, per germline (reference sequence). In DNA, the CDR3 is TGTGCCACCAGCAGGGACAGGGTTACGGAGACCCAGTACTTC. Translating it yields CATSRDRVTETQYF.

This clone has more than one count but fewer than ten. The chain employs TRBV2 and TRBJ2-5; D is uncertain. The germline V gene has CDR1 SNHLY and CDR2 FYNNEI. The germline V and J ends were trimmed by 4 bases and 0 bases, with 6 bases remaining between them. This CDR3 spans 13 amino acids. The CDR3 loop is CASSGWYQETQYF. The CDR3 bases are TGTGCCAGCAGTGGATGGTACCAAGAGACCCAGTACTTC.

The chain employs TRBV6-6 and TRBJ2-7, with D possibly TRBD1 on 6 matching bases. Germline V CDR1 and CDR2: MNHNY, SVGAGI (reference sequence). V was cut by 2 bases and J by 2 bases, with 10 bases left in between. The CDR3 runs to 14 residues. The CDR3 here is CASSYIGQTYEQYF. The CDR3 DNA reads TGTGCCAGCAGTTACATTGGACAGACCTACGAGCAGTACTTC.

This clone has more than one count but fewer than ten. At one of its ends the junction is not consistent with the germline gene, which may arise from a read error. The J gene is TRBJ2-7, the V gene TRBV29-1; D assignment may be TRBD1 or TRBD2 (6 bases each). Germline V gene sequence: CDR1 SQVTM, CDR2 ANQGSEA. The CDR3 is 12 residues long. CDR3 protein: CSVETGAGIQSF. The CDR3, as DNA: TGCAGCGTTGAGACGGGGGCCGGGATTCAGTCTTTC.

This clone appeared a few times. The chain is built from TRBV5-6 and TRBJ1-2, with 7 bases identical to TRBD1. Trimming cost V 3 bases and J 0 bases; bases outside gene matches: 5. Germline V gene lookup returns CDR1 SGHDT and CDR2 YYEEEE. The length of the CDR3 is 15 residues. The CDR3 here is CASSSRQGTNYGYTF. The CDR3 coding sequence is TGTGCCAGCAGCTCAAGACAGGGAACTAACTATGGCTACACCTTC.

The chain employs TRBV2 and TRBJ1-2, with a possible D match to TRBD1 (5 bases). Germline-derived CDR1 and CDR2 are SNHLY and FYNNEI. V was shortened by 8 bases and J by 2 bases, with 12 bases between the two germline ends. The CDR3 is 13 amino acids. Here the CDR3 reads CASEGPPNYGYTF. The CDR3 DNA reads as TGTGCCAGCGAGGGACCGCCCAACTATGGCTACACCTTC.

The chain joins TRBV4-1 to TRBJ1-1; D unclear. The CDR3 is 14 residues long. Trimming removed 0 bases at V and 3 bases at J, with 8 bases between. The V gene's germline CDR1 is MGHRA and CDR2 YSYEKL. The CDR3, as DNA: TGCGCCAGCAGCCAAGATGAGATTCACACTGAAGCTTTCTTT. It translates to CASSQDEIHTEAFF.

This clone is a singleton in its sample. The chain couples TRBV29-1 to TRBJ1-2; possible D gene TRBD1, 6 bases. From germline, CDR1 is SQVTM and CDR2 ANQGSEA. The length of the CDR3 is 15 residues. V dropped 5 bases and J dropped 2 bases, with 18 bases sitting between them. CDR3 sequence reads: CSVPELQGRNYGYTF. In nucleotides, the CDR3 is TGCAGCGTTCCCGAGCTGCAGGGGCGCAACTATGGCTACACCTTC.

The chain joins TRBV13 to TRBJ1-4; TRBD1 agrees at 10 bases. The CDR3 contains 14 residues. V lost 5 bases and J lost 7; bases outside the gene matches: 4. Germline V gene sequence: CDR1 PRHDT, CDR2 FYEKMQ (reference sequence). In DNA, the CDR3 is TGTGCCAGCAGCATCGGACAGGGGGGTGAAAAACTGTTTTTT. Amino acids: CASSIGQGGEKLFF.

The gene calls are TRBV7-3 and TRBJ2-5; 13 bases line up with TRBD2. Trimming cost V 5 bases and J 3 bases; bases outside gene matches: 6. The CDR3 runs to 16 residues. Germline-derived CDR1 and CDR2 are SGHTA and FQGTGA. The CDR3 sequence: CASSQLGLAGEETQYF. The CDR3 DNA reads as TGTGCCAGCAGCCAGCTAGGACTAGCGGGGGAAGAGACCCAGTACTTC.

V gene TRBV5-6 combines with J gene TRBJ2-7, with a tentative D call TRBD1 (6 bases). Germline V gives CDR1 SGHDT, CDR2 YYEEEE. The V end was cut by 4 bases, the J end by 6 bases, with 14 bases between. The CDR3 length is 13 residues. The CDR3 sequence: CASSPTGFLEQYF. In nucleotides, the CDR3 is TGTGCCAGCAGCCCTACAGGGTTCCTCGAGCAGTACTTC.

The V call is TRBV27, the J call TRBJ1-2; maybe TRBD1 (6 bases). The CDR3 extends over 14 amino acids. Germline V CDR1 and CDR2: MNHEY, SMNVEV (reference sequence). Deletions cut 3 bases from V and 2 bases from J, with 10 bases between. CDR3 loop: CASSFRGQNYGYTF. The CDR3 DNA sequence: TGTGCCAGCAGTTTCCGGGGGCAAAACTATGGCTACACCTTC.